The present entry profiles one TCR beta chain with its context. Its target antigen remains unknown. No per-base quality is available; no much larger clone lies one base away. The cysteine opens and the phenylalanine closes a CDR3 of 13 amino acids. Left in the record is the CDR3 DNA by itself, 39 bases read in frame from the first base. For this chain, trimming is 3 bases at the V end and 4 bases at the J end, and the number of junction bases without a gene match is 1. The CDR1 and CDR2 encoded by the germline V gene (reference sequence) are GTSNPN and SVGIG. Whole blood was collected in K2EDTA tubes by collaborating institutions according to the institutions' own protocols. For TCRbeta analysis, collaborator samples were shipped as frozen whole blood, as isolated PBMCs, or as DNA extracted from either sample type. The sample originates from a study of blood T cell repertoires in COVID-19 (dated by TCRdb to the early 2020s). Background on the whole study: The collaborator samples originated in the United States, Italy and Spain and spanned the acute and convalescent phases of COVID-19. The prospective study material was composed of cDNA or gDNA derived from T cells, B-cell-depleted T cells, or PBMCs. The dataset comprised deeply sampled blood TCRbeta repertoires from subjects exposed to, actively infected with, or recovered from COVID-19. The repertoires were released in a freely available public database intended as a resource for research on the immune response to SARS-CoV-2. The samples were drawn from two sources: the first 160 participants of the ongoing ImmuneRACE study, and 1,200 or so subjects contributed by 6 global collaborators. The sample metadata nearly always contained a de-identified subject ID, COVID-19 status, age in years and sex. Where available, HLA class I and class II types were obtained from metadata supplied by the sample provider rather than from assay-based typing.

The immunoSEQ Assay, a bias-controlled multiplex PCR, was used to amplify TCRbeta CDR3 regions from genomic DNA. From the authors' description of their analysis: The number of nucleated cells in each sample was estimated from the amplification of reference gene primers within the assay. To quantify the absolute abundance of each unique TCRbeta CDR3 rearrangement, sequence reads were collapsed and filtered. Productive Simpson clonality was computed per sample as the square root of Simpson's diversity index over productive rearrangements. Not all clones reach the TCRdb copy of this immuneACCESS table, which keeps in-frame sequences only. Checked studies attribute under half of the gap to unresolved V genes and leave the rest unexplained. For V, J and clone size, that table is used; D and trimming come from the DNA. This sample comprises around 700,000 clones, 85% to 90% of them detected only once. The ten largest clones represent roughly 0.25% of the sample.

Here is what the overall study found, with its caveats: Clinical and demographic metadata were provided uncurated, with the amount varying by source and participant.

The V and J segments used are TRBV30 and TRBJ2-3; 10 bases in between match TRBD1. The TCR was taken from a young woman with acute or convalescent COVID-19. Specimen: peripheral blood. The CDR3: CAWRTGGADTQYF. The bases are TGTGCCTGGAGGACAGGGGGCGCAGATACGCAGTATTTT.